One T cell receptor beta chain is described in this entry. The CDR3 has 14 residues. Germline V CDR1 and CDR2: SGHRS, YFSETQ. The V end was cut by 0 bases, the J end by 3 bases, with 7 bases between. The data stem from a study of T-cell memory formation after mild COVID-19. One entry per CDR3 protein results from TCRdb running MiXCR on the 5' RACE reads. The repertoire has 100,000 to 130,000 distinct CDR3 sequences, 18% of them found once; the top ten carry less than 6.5%. Sequenced sample: PBMCs or a T cell subset sorted from them (not recorded which). The receptor was derived from a man aged 18 to 29 who had mild COVID-19 (a few samples of this study predate the infection). Cell type and time point are not known. V is TRBV5-1 and J is TRBJ2-1; D gene unclear. CDR3 nucleotides: TGCGCCAGCAGCTTGGACGCCCTCTACAATGAGCAGTTCTTC. It translates to CASSLDALYNEQFF.